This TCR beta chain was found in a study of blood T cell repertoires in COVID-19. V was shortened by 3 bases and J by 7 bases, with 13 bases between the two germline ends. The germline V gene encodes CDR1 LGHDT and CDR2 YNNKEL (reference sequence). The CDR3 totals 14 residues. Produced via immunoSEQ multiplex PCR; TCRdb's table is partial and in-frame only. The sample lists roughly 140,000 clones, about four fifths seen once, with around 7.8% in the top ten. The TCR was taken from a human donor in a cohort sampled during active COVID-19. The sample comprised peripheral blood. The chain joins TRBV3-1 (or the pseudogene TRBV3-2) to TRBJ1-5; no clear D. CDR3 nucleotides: TGTGCCAGCAGCCACGAGTCTAAGAGGCAGCCCCAGCATTTT. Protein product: CASSHESKRQPQHF.